The 24 T cell receptor beta chains presented below share a single source sample, sequenced in a study of blood T cells in healthy people across ages. The use of a sample-barcoded 5' primer and a J-beta primer mix characterized a second PCR of about 7 to 12 cycles. TCRdb redid the calling of the 5' RACE reads with MiXCR, one entry per CDR3 protein. The sample has 2 million or so distinct CDR3 sequences, 49% seen once; the top ten hold around 2.1%. Sequenced: blood. Receptor source: a woman in her thirties or forties in good health.

This clonotype was picked up a small number of times. This sequence joins TRBV6-1 and TRBJ2-7; 13 bases align to TRBD2. V gave up 3 bases and J gave up 2 bases; unmatched junction bases: 1. Germline assignment: CDR1 MNHNS and CDR2 SASEGT. This CDR3 comprises 15 residues. CDR3 sequence reads: CASSETSGGPYEQYF. The CDR3, as DNA: TGTGCCAGCAGTGAGACTAGCGGGGGGCCCTACGAGCAGTACTTC.

V and J are TRBV5-1 and TRBJ2-1, with 15 bases aligning to TRBD2. The germline gives CDR1 SGHRS, CDR2 YFSETQ. V was pared by 0 bases and J by 8 bases, with 6 bases of the junction left unmatched. The CDR3 is made up of 17 amino acids. This CDR3 is CASSLARTSGGGDEQFF. The CDR3 DNA reads TGCGCCAGCAGCTTGGCCCGGACTAGCGGGGGGGGCGATGAGCAGTTCTTC.

This clonotype was counted only a few times. This rearrangement joins TRBV12-3 or TRBV12-4 to TRBJ2-5; TRBD1 aligns across 9 bases. There are 14 residues in the CDR3. J gave up 3 bases and V 6 bases, and 5 bases lay outside the gene matches. The CDR3 DNA follows: TGTGCCAGCAGCTGGGACAGGGAGAAAGAGACCCAGTACTTC. Amino acids: CASSWDREKETQYF.

This clonotype was found a few times. This chain links TRBV24-1 with TRBJ2-2; 10 bases fit TRBD1. V shed 8 bases, J shed 6 bases, and the junction held 2 bases outside the gene matches. From germline, CDR1 is KGHDR and CDR2 SFDVKD. CDR3 length equals 13 residues. CDR3 nucleotides: TGTGCCACCACGGACAGGGGGTCCGGGGAGCTGTTTTTT. The encoded protein is CATTDRGSGELFF.

This sequence joins TRBV25-1 and TRBJ2-6; D is undetermined. The CDR3 length is 15 residues. Deletions cut 1 base from V and 0 bases from J, with 4 bases between. Germline CDR1 reads MGHDK; CDR2 reads SYGVNS. CDR3 protein: CASSELYSGANVLTF. The CDR3 DNA reads TGTGCCAGCAGTGAATTGTACTCTGGGGCCAACGTCCTGACTTTC.

V is TRBV20-1 and J is TRBJ1-2, with D possibly matching TRBD1 (6 bases). The V and J ends lost 6 bases and 4 bases respectively, with 21 bases between them. Germline V lookup: CDR1 DFQATT, CDR2 SNEGSKA (reference sequence). The CDR3 has 15 residues. CDR3 DNA: TGCAGTGCGCGAAAGGGAATCGGACAGCGCTATGGCTACACCTTC. The encoded protein is CSARKGIGQRYGYTF.

The CDR3 DNA sequence: TGTGCCAGCAGTTTAACGGCAGAGAGCTCCTACGAGCAGTACTTC. Amino acid sequence: CASSLTAESSYEQYF. The chain links TRBV12-3 or TRBV12-4 to TRBJ2-7; no firm D call. Trimming shortened V by 2 bases and J by 0 bases, and 11 bases separated the two germline ends. CDR3 size: 15 residues.

Only a few counts were recorded for this clonotype. The chain combines TRBV7-9 with TRBJ1-2; TRBD1 aligns across 7 bases. The CDR3 extends over 16 amino acids. Germline V gene sequence: CDR1 SEHNR, CDR2 FQNEAQ (reference sequence). V gave up 5 bases and J gave up 5 bases; unmatched junction bases: 14. The CDR3 region has the DNA TGTGCCAGCAGCCCGGACAGGTCGAGGTGGGGTTATGGCTACACCTTC. This encodes CASSPDRSRWGYGYTF.

This clonotype was counted only a few times. The J gene is TRBJ2-3, the V gene TRBV28, with D tentatively TRBD2 (5 bases). The CDR3 loop spans 12 amino acids. Looked up from germline, CDR1 is MDHEN and CDR2 is SYDVKM. Trimming cost V 1 base and J 10 bases, with 9 bases left between them. The CDR3 is CASSLSGWAQYF. The CDR3 DNA follows: TGTGCCAGCAGTTTATCGGGGTGGGCGCAGTATTTT.

The genes are TRBV3-1 and TRBJ2-6; possible D gene TRBD1, 6 bases. CDR1 and CDR2 from the germline V gene are LGHDT and YNNKEL (reference sequence). Trimming stripped 3 bases from V and 8 bases from J, with 11 bases between. CDR3 size: 14 residues. CDR3 sequence: CASSQQGSTNVLTF. The CDR3 coding sequence is TGTGCCAGCAGCCAGCAGGGGAGTACCAACGTCCTGACTTTC.

This rearrangement joins TRBV12-3 or TRBV12-4 to TRBJ1-2; D is unclear. This CDR3 comprises 11 residues. Trimming cost V 5 bases and J 6 bases, with 7 bases left between them. CDR3 loop: CASSRWDGYTF. Here the CDR3 DNA reads TGTGCCAGCAGTCGTTGGGATGGCTACACCTTC.

This rearrangement joins TRBV18 to TRBJ2-5; 9 nucleotides align to TRBD1. The CDR3 contains 16 residues. The J segment lost 2 bases and the V segment lost 3 bases, leaving 7 bases of the junction unmatched. CDR1 and CDR2 (germline): KGHSH, LQKENI. The CDR3 DNA reads as TGTGCCAGCTCACCCCCTGGGACAGGGCGGCAAGAGACCCAGTACTTC. Translating gives CASSPPGTGRQETQYF.

The chain carries TRBV20-1 and TRBJ1-5; D unresolved. V was pared by 0 bases and J by 5 bases, with 8 bases between. In germline, CDR1 is DFQATT, CDR2 SNEGSKA (reference sequence). The CDR3 length is 13 residues. CDR3 coding DNA: TGCAGTGCTAGAGAGGGAAGCGATCAGCCCCAGCATTTT. Its translation: CSAREGSDQPQHF.

V usage is TRBV4-2 and J usage is TRBJ1-5; D call uncertain. Germline CDR1 reads LGHNA; CDR2 reads YNFKEQ. V was clipped by 1 base and J by 1 base, with 8 bases between them. The CDR3 consists of 15 residues. CDR3 sequence: CASSQADGSNQPQHF. The CDR3 DNA follows: TGTGCCAGCAGCCAAGCCGACGGGAGCAATCAGCCCCAGCATTTT.

This CDR3 is CASSLEGQQQFF. The CDR3 coding sequence is TGTGCCAGCAGCTTAGAGGGACAGCAGCAGTTCTTC. V is TRBV7-9 and J is TRBJ2-1, with 7 bases matching TRBD1. The CDR3 totals 12 residues. Germline loops: CDR1 SEHNR, CDR2 FQNEAQ (reference sequence). V lost 1 base, J lost 11 bases, and 2 bases stayed unmatched.

This clonotype occurred a few times. J is TRBJ1-4 and V is TRBV5-1; D is uncertain. Trimming took 7 bases from V and 5 from J, leaving 6 bases between them. CDR1 is SGHRS and CDR2 is YFSETQ in the germline V gene. This CDR3 comprises 11 residues. The DNA for the CDR3 is TGCGCCAGCCGGCGAAATGAAAAACTGTTTTTT. Translated: CASRRNEKLFF.

The chain carries TRBV28 and TRBJ2-1; D is unresolved. Germline assignment: CDR1 MDHEN and CDR2 SYDVKM. CDR3 length: 14 amino acids. V was cut by 2 bases and J by 2 bases, with 7 bases left in between. CDR3 residues: CASSLTQTYNEQFF. CDR3 nucleotides: TGTGCCAGCAGTTTAACACAAACCTACAATGAGCAGTTCTTC.

Worth noting for this clonotype: The germline gene is not matched at one end of the junction; a read error may be the cause. This chain joins TRBV9 and TRBJ2-1; TRBD2 matches 9 bases. This CDR3 spans 15 amino acids. The germline V gene encodes CDR1 SGDLS and CDR2 YYNGEE. CDR3 nucleotides: TGTGCCCGCAGCGTTAGCGGGGGAGACTACAATGAGCAGTTCTTC. It yields the protein CARSVSGGDYNEQFF.

This clonotype showed up just once. The V and J genes are TRBV25-1 and TRBJ2-6; D gene uncertain. Trimming stripped 1 base from V and 3 bases from J, with 13 bases between. CDR3 length: 17 amino acids. CDR1 MGHDK and CDR2 SYGVNS come from the germline V gene. The CDR3 nucleotides are TGTGCCAGCAGTGAATTGGCGGAAACGGATGGGGCCAACGTCCTGACTTTC. Translation: CASSELAETDGANVLTF.

The genes are TRBV6-6 and TRBJ2-7; D is perhaps TRBD1 or TRBD2 (6 bases each). The DNA matches TRBJ2-5 better at its end, which makes the J call doubtful. The CDR3 extends over 13 amino acids. Germline V gene data show CDR1 as MNHNY and CDR2 as SVGAGI (reference sequence). The CDR3 is CASSGGGAETQYF. CDR3 nucleotide sequence: TGTGCCAGCAGCGGGGGCGGAGCGGAGACCCAGTACTTC.

The chain has TRBV6-2 or TRBV6-3 and TRBJ2-5; no firm D call. The ends were cut back, 6 bases at V and 7 bases at J, with 9 bases in the middle. This CDR3 spans 11 amino acids. Germline V gene sequence: CDR1 MNHEY, CDR2 SVGEGT. The CDR3 DNA is TGTGCCAGCAGGTCCCCAGGGACCCAGTACTTC. It translates to CASRSPGTQYF.

The chain recombines TRBV27 with TRBJ1-1, with a weak D call TRBD1 (5 bases). Germline lookup yields CDR1 MNHEY and CDR2 SMNVEV (reference sequence). Trimming took off 5 bases at V and 4 bases at J, with 14 bases between the two ends. The CDR3 consists of 14 residues. CDR3 sequence reads: CASSAQGGGTEAFF. The DNA of the CDR3 is TGTGCCAGCAGTGCTCAGGGAGGAGGCACTGAAGCTTTCTTT.

CDR3 sequence reads: CASSFGGERTDTQYF. The CDR3 nucleotides read TGTGCCAGCAGCTTTGGCGGGGAACGCACAGATACGCAGTATTTT. The rearrangement links TRBV5-4 to TRBJ2-3; perhaps TRBD2 as D (6 bases). V gave up 2 bases and J gave up 1 base, with 11 bases separating them. The CDR3 consists of 15 residues. Looked up from germline, CDR1 is SGHNT and CDR2 is YYREEE (reference sequence).

Ten or more counts support this clonotype. The V call is TRBV7-2, the J call TRBJ2-5; D gene uncertain. V was trimmed by 3 bases and J by 6 bases, leaving 5 bases between them. The CDR3 runs to 11 residues. CDR1 and CDR2 from the germline V gene are SGHTA and FQGNSA. The CDR3 sequence is CASSFDKTQYF. Written as DNA, the CDR3 is TGTGCCAGCAGCTTTGATAAGACCCAGTACTTC. Full variable domain (rest looked up from reference TRBV7-2 and TRBJ2-5): GAGVSQSPSNKVTEKGKDVELRCDPISGHTALYWYRQSLGQGLEFLIYFQGNSAPDKSGLPSDRFSAERTGGSVSTLTIQRTQQEDSAVYLCASSFDKTQYFGPGTRLLVL.